The present entry profiles one T cell receptor beta chain with its context. This entry comes from a study of blood T cell repertoires in COVID-19. About the research overall: There were acute and convalescent COVID-19 samples, and they came from the United States, Italy and Spain. T cells, B-cell-depleted T cells, or PBMCs supplied cDNA or gDNA.

Germline V gene lookup returns CDR1 MDHEN and CDR2 SYDVKM. V dropped 5 bases and J dropped 1; count of bases not matched to a gene: 4. This CDR3 contains 14 residues. Study processing details: Reference gene primer amplification yielded estimated nucleated cell counts. Produced via immunoSEQ multiplex PCR; TCRdb's table is partial and in-frame only. The DNA was the basis for D and trimming; V, J and clone size are from that table. The table shows about 130,000 clones, with 70% to 90% occurring only once. The receptor was derived from a woman between 45 and 65 years old who had recovered from COVID-19. The chain joins TRBV28 to TRBJ2-5; TRBD2 matches 7 bases. Input material: peripheral blood. CDR3 bases: TGTGCCAGCAGTCCACAGCGGGGCCAAGAGACCCAGTACTTC. Translating gives CASSPQRGQETQYF.